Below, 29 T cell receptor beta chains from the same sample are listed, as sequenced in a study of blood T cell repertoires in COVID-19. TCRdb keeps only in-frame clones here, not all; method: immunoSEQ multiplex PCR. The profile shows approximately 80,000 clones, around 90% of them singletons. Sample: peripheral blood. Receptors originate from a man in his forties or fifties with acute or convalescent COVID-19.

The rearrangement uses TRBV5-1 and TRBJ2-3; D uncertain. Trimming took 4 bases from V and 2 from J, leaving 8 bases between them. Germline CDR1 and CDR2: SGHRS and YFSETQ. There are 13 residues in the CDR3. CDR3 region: CASSTHYTDTQYF. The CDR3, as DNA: TGCGCCAGCAGCACCCACTACACAGATACGCAGTATTTT.

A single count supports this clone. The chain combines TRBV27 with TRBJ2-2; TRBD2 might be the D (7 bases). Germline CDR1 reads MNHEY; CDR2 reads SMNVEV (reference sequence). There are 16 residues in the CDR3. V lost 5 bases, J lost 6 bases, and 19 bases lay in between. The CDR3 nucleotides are TGTGCCAGCAGTCCTGGGGGGGGCCCCCCGGCCGGGGAGCTGTTTTTT. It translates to CASSPGGGPPAGELFF.

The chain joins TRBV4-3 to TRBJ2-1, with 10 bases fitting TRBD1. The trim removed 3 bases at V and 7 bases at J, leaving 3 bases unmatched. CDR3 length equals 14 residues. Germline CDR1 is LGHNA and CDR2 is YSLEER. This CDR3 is CASSQDRGMNEQFF. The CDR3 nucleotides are TGCGCCAGCAGCCAGGACAGGGGGATGAATGAGCAGTTCTTC.

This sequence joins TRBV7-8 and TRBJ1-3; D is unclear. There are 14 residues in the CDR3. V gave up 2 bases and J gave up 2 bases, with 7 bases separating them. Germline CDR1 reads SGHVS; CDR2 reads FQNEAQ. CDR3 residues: CASSLSSAGNTIYF. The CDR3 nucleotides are TGTGCCAGCAGCTTAAGCTCTGCTGGAAACACCATATATTTT.

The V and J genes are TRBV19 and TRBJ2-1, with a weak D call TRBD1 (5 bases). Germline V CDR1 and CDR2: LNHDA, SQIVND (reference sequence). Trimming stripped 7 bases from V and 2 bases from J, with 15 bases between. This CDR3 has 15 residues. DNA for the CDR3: TGTGCCAGTACCCCAGGGATTTTGACCTACAATGAGCAGTTCTTC. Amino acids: CASTPGILTYNEQFF.

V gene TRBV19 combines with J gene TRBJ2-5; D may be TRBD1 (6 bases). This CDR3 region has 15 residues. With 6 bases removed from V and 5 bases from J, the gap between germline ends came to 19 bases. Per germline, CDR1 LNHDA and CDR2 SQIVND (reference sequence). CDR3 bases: TGTGCCAGTAGCCTCTCCCGGGCAGGGGAGGAGACCCAGTACTTC. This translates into CASSLSRAGEETQYF. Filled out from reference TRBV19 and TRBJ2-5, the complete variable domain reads DGGITQSPKYLFRKEGQNVTLSCEQNLNHDAMYWYRQDPGQGLRLIYYSQIVNDFQKGDIAEGYSVSREKKESFPLTVTSAQKNPTAFYLCASSLSRAGEETQYFGPGTRLLVL.

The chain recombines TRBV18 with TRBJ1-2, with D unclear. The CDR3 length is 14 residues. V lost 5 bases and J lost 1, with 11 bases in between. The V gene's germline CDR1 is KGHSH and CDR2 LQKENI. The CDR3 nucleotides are TGTGCCAGCTCATCAGGACGGGATAACTATGGCTACACCTTC. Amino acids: CASSSGRDNYGYTF.

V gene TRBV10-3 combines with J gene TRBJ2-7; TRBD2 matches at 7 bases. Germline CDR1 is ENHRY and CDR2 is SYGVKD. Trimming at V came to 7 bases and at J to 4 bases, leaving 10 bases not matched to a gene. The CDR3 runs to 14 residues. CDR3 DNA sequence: TGTGCCATCAATCGGGGGGATTCACTTTACGAGCAGTACTTC. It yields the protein CAINRGDSLYEQYF.

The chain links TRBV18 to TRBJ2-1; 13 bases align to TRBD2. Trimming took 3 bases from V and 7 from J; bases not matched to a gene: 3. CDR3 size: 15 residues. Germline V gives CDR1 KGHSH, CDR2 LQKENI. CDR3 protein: CASSPLGLAGNEQFF. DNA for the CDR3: TGTGCCAGCTCACCTCTGGGACTAGCGGGAAATGAGCAGTTCTTC.

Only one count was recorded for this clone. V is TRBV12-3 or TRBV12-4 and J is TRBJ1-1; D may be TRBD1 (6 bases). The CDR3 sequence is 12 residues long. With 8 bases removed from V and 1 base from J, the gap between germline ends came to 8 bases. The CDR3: CASSRGNTEAFF. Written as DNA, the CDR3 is TGTGCCAGCTCCAGGGGGAACACTGAAGCTTTCTTT.

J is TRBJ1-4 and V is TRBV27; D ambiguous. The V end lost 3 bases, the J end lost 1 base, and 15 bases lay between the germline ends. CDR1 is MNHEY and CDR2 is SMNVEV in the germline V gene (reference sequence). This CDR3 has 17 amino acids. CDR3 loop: CASSFRLGGGTNEKLFF. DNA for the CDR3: TGTGCCAGCAGTTTCCGCCTGGGCGGAGGAACTAATGAAAAACTGTTTTTT.

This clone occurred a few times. CDR3 DNA sequence: TGTGCCAGCAGCTTAGTAACTAGCGGGTACCTGAACGGGGAGCTGTTTTTT. It translates to CASSLVTSGYLNGELFF. The chain combines TRBV7-8 with TRBJ2-2, with 9 bases that match TRBD2. The germline gives CDR1 SGHVS, CDR2 FQNEAQ. This CDR3 comprises 17 residues. V lost 1 base, J lost 7 bases, and 10 bases stayed unmatched.

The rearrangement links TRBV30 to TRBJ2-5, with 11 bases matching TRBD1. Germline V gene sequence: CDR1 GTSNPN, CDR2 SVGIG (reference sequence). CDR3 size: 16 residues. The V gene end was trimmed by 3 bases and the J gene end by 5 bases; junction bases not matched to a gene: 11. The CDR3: CAWRNTGTGGGETQYF. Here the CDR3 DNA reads TGTGCCTGGAGGAACACCGGGACAGGGGGAGGGGAGACCCAGTACTTC.

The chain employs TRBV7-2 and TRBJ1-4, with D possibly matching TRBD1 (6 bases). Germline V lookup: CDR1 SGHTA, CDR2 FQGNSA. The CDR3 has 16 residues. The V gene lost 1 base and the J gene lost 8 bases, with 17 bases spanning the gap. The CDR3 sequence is CASSLGGRGGREKLFF. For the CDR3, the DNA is TGTGCCAGCAGCTTAGGGGGCAGGGGCGGTCGGGAAAAACTGTTTTTT.

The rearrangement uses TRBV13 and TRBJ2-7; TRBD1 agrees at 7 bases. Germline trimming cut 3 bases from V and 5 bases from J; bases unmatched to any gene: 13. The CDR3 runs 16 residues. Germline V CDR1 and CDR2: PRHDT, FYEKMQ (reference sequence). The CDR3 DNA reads TGTGCCAGCAGCTTCCGAAGACAGGGTGGTACTAACGAGCAGTACTTC. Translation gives CASSFRRQGGTNEQYF.

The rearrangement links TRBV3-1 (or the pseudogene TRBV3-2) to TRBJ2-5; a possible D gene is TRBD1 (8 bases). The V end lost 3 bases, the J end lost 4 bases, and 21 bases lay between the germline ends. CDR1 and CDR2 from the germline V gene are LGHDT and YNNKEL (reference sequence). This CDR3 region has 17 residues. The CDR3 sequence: CASSHQFRYRGGETQYF. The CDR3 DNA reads TGTGCCAGCAGCCACCAATTCCGGTACAGGGGGGGAGAGACCCAGTACTTC.

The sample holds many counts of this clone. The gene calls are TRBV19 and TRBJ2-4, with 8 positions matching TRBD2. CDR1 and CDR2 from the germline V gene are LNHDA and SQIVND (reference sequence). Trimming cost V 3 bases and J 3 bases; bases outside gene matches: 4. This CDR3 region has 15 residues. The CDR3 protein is CASSITSGNKNIQYF. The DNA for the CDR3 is TGTGCCAGTAGTATTACTAGCGGCAACAAAAACATTCAGTACTTC.

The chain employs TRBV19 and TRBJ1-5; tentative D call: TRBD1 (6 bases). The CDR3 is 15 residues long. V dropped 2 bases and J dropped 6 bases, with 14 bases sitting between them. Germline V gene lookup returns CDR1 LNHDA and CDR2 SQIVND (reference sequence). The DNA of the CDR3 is TGTGCCAGTAGTATAAGGGGGACTATAGGTCAGCCCCAGCATTTT. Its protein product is CASSIRGTIGQPQHF.

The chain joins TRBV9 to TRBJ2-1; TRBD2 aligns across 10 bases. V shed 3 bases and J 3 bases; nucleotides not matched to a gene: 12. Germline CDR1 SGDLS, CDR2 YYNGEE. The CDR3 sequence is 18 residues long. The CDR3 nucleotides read TGTGCCAGCAGCGCGTCGACCCCCCTAGCGGGAGTCTACAATGAGCAGTTCTTC. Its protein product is CASSASTPLAGVYNEQFF.

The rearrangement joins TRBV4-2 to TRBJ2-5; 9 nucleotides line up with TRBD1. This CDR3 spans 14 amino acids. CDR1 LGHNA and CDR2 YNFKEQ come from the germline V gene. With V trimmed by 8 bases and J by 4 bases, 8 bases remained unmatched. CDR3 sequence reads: CASGGQGPGETQYF. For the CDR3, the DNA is TGTGCCAGCGGAGGACAGGGGCCGGGAGAGACCCAGTACTTC.

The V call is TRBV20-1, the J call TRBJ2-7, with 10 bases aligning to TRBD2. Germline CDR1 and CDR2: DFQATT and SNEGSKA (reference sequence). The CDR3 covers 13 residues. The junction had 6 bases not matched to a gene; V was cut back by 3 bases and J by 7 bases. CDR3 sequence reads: CSASKPSGREQYF. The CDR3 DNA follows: TGCAGTGCTAGTAAGCCTAGCGGGAGAGAGCAGTACTTC.

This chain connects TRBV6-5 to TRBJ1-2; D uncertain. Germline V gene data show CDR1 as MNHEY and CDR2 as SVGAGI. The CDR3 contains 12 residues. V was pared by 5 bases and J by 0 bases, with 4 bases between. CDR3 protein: CASSIANYGYTF. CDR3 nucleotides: TGTGCCAGCAGTATAGCTAACTATGGCTACACCTTC.

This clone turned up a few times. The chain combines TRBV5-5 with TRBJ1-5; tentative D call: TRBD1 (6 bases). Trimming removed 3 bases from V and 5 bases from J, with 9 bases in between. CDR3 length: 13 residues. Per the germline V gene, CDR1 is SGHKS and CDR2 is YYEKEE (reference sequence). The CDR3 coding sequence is TGTGCCAGCAGCTCGGACAGAGATCAGCCCCAGCATTTT. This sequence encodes CASSSDRDQPQHF.

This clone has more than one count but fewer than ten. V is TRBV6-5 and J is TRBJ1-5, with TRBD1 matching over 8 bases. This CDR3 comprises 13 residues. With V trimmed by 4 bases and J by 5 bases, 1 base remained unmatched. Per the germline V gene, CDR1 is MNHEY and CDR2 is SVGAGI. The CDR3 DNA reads TGTGCCAGCAGTTCAGGGGGCCATCAGCCCCAGCATTTT. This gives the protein CASSSGGHQPQHF.

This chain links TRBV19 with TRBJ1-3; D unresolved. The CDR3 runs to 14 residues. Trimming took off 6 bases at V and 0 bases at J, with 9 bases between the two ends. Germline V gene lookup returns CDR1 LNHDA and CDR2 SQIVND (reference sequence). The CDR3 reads CASRTYSSGNTIYF. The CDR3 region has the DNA TGTGCCAGTAGGACTTATAGCTCTGGAAACACCATATATTTT.

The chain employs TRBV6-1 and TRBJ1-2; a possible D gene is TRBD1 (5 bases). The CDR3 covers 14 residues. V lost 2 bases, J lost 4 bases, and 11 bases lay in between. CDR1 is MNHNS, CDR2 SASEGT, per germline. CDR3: CASSESQGSYGYTF. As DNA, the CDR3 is TGTGCCAGCAGTGAATCGCAGGGCAGCTATGGCTACACCTTC.

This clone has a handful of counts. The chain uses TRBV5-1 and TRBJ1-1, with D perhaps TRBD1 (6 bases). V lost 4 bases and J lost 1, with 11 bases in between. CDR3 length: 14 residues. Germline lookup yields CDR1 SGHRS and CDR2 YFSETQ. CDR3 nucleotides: TGCGCCAGCAGCCGGACACAGGGGAACACTGAAGCTTTCTTT. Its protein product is CASSRTQGNTEAFF.

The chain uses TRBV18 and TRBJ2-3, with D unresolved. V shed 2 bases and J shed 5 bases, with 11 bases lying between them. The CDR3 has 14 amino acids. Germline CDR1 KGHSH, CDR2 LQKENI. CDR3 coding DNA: TGTGCCAGCTCACCAGACGGGTTCGGAGATACGCAGTATTTT. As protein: CASSPDGFGDTQYF.

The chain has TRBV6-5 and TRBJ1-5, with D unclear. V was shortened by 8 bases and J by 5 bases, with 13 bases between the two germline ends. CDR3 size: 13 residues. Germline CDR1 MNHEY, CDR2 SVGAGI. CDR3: CASASLEDQPQHF. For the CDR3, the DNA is TGTGCCAGCGCCTCTCTTGAGGATCAGCCCCAGCATTTT.